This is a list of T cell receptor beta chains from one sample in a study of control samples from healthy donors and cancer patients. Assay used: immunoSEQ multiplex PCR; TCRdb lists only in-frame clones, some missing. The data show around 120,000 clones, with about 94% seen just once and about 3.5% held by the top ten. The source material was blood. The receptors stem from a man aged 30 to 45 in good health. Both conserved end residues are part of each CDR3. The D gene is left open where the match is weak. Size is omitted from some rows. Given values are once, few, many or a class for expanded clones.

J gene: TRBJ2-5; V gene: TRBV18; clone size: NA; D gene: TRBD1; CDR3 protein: CASSPGQGETQYF; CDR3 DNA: TGTGCCAGCTCACCCGGACAGGGGGAGACCCAGTACTTC
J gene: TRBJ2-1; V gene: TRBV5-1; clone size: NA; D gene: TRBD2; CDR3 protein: CASSLVATSFYNEQFF; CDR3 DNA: TGCGCCAGCAGCTTGGTAGCGACTAGCTTTTACAATGAGCAGTTCTTC
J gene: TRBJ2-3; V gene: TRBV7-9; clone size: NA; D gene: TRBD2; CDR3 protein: CASSSSGLASNTQYF; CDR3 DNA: TGTGCCAGCAGCTCCTCGGGACTAGCATCAAATACGCAGTATTTT
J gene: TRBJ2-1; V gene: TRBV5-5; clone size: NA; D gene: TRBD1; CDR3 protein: CASSFAGTGGILAEQFF; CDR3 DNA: TGTGCCAGCAGCTTTGCCGGGACAGGGGGGATCCTGGCTGAGCAGTTCTTC
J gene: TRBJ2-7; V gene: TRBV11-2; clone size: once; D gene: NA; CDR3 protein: CASSLDAGGLRDEQYF; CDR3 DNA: TGTGCCAGCAGCTTAGATGCCGGGGGGCTTAGAGACGAGCAGTACTTC
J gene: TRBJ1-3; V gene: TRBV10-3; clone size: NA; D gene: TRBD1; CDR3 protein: CAISQGALSGNTIYF; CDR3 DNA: TGTGCCATCAGTCAGGGGGCCCTCTCTGGAAACACCATATATTTT
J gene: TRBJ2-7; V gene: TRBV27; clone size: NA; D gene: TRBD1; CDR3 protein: CASSPGTGGSYEQYF; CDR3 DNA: TGTGCCAGCAGTCCTGGGACAGGGGGCTCCTACGAGCAGTACTTC
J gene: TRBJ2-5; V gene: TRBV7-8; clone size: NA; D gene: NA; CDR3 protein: CASRPEVQETQYF; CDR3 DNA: TGTGCCAGCAGGCCCGAGGTACAAGAGACCCAGTACTTC
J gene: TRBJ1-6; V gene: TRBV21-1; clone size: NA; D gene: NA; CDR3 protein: CARPRTGFYSPLHF; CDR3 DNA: TGTGCCAGGCCGCGGACAGGGTTTTATTCACCCCTCCACTTT
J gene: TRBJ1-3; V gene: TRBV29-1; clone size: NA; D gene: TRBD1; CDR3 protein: CSVTGAVSSGNTIYF; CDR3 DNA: TGCAGCGTTACAGGGGCCGTAAGCTCTGGAAACACCATATATTTT
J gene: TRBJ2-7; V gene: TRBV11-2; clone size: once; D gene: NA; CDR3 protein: CASSLKRIYEQYF; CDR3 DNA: TGTGCCAGCAGCTTAAAACGGATCTACGAGCAGTACTTC
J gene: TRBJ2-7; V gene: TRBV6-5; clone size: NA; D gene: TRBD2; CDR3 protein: CASSRAGGQYEQYF; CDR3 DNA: TGTGCCAGCAGTCGAGCGGGGGGGCAATACGAGCAGTACTTC
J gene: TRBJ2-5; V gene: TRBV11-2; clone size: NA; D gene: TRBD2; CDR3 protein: CASSSSGGRQETQYF; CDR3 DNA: TGTGCCAGCAGCTCGAGCGGGGGCCGCCAAGAGACCCAGTACTTC
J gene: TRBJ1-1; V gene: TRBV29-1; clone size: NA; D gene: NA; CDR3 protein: CSVAGLMNTEAFF; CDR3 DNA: TGCAGCGTTGCGGGACTCATGAACACTGAAGCTTTCTTT
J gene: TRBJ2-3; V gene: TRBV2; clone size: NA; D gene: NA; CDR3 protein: CASTPRGGDVTQYF; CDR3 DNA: TGTGCCAGCACCCCGAGGGGGGGGGACGTTACGCAGTATTTT
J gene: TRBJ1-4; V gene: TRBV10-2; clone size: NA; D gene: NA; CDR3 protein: CASSAQGPTNEKLFF; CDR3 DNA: TGCGCCAGCAGTGCCCAGGGACCAACTAATGAAAAACTGTTTTTT
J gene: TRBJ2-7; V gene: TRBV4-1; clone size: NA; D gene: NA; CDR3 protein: CASSPRHSYEQYF; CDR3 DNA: TGCGCCAGCAGCCCCCGACACTCCTACGAGCAGTACTTC
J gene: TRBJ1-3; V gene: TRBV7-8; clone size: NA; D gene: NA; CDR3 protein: CASSLDRTSGNTIYF; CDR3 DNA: TGTGCCAGCAGCTTAGACAGAACCTCTGGAAACACCATATATTTT
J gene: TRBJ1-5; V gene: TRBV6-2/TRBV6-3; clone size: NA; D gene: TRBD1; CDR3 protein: CASSSDREGNQPQHF; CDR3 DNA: TGTGCCAGCAGTTCAGACAGGGAAGGCAATCAGCCCCAGCATTTT
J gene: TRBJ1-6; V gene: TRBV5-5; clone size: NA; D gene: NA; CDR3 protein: CASSGLNNSPLHF; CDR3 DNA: TGTGCCAGCAGTGGACTGAATAATTCACCCCTCCACTTT
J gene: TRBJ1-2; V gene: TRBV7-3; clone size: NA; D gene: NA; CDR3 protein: CASSLTGDPFYGYTF; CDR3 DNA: TGTGCCAGCAGCTTAACGGGGGACCCATTCTATGGCTACACCTTC
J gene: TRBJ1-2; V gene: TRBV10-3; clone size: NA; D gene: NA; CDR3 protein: CAISRTGPDGYTF; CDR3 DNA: TGTGCCATCAGCCGGACTGGGCCTGATGGCTACACCTTC
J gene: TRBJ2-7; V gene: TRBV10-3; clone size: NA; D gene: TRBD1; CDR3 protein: CAISPGQGYEQYF; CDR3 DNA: TGTGCCATCAGCCCGGGACAGGGGTACGAGCAGTACTTC
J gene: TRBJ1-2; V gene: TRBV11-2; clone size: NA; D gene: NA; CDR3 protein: CASSYNGAPTNYGYTF; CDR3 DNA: TGTGCCAGCAGCTATAACGGGGCACCTACTAACTATGGCTACACCTTC
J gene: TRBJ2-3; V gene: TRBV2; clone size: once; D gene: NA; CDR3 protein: CASSPPGGGGDTQYF; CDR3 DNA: TGTGCCAGCAGTCCGCCAGGGGGGGGAGGAGATACGCAGTATTTT
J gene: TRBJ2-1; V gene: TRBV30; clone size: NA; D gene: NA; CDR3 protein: CAWSVVSGNEQFF; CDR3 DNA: TGTGCCTGGAGTGTAGTGTCGGGAAATGAGCAGTTCTTC
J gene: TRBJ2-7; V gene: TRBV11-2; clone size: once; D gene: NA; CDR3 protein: CASSWPLGRTSYEQYF; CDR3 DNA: TGTGCCAGCAGCTGGCCTTTGGGCAGGACTTCCTACGAGCAGTACTTC
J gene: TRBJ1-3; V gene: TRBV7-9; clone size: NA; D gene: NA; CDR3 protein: CASSLHRFLSGNTIYF; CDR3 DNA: TGTGCCAGCAGCTTACACAGGTTCCTTTCTGGAAACACCATATATTTT
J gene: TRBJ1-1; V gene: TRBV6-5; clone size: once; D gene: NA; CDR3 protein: CASSPILQGEAFF; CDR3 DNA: TGTGCCAGCAGTCCGATACTACAGGGTGAAGCTTTCTTT
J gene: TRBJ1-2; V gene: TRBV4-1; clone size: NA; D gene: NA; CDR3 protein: CASSQERVKGYGYTF; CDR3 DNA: TGCGCCAGCAGCCAAGAAAGGGTTAAGGGGTATGGCTACACCTTC
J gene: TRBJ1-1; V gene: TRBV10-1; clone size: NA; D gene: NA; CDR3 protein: CASSGPGANTEAFF; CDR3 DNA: TGCGCCAGCAGTGGTCCCGGGGCGAACACTGAAGCTTTCTTT
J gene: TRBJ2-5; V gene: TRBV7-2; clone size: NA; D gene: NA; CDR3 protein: CASSLPVQETQYF; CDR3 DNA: TGTGCCAGCAGCTTGCCTGTCCAAGAGACCCAGTACTTC
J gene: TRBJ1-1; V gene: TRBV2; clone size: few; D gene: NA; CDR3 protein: CASSPERDTEAFF; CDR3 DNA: TGTGCCAGCAGCCCCGAGCGGGACACTGAAGCTTTCTTT
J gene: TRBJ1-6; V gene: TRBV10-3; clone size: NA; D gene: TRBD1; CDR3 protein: CATAIPGQGAISSPLHF; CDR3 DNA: TGTGCCACCGCAATCCCGGGACAGGGGGCGATTAGTTCACCCCTCCACTTT
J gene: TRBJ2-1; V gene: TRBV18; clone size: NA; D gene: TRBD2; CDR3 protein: CASSPTSGDNEQFF; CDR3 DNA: TGTGCCAGCTCACCGACTAGCGGGGACAATGAGCAGTTCTTC